This T cell receptor beta chain came from a study of early stage breast cancer tumors. Study-level background: About 70% of the 16 invasive tumors were ER+, PR+ and HER2-.

Often about 90-330 mg of normal breast tissue was needed for DNA. Blood replicates held 0.5 ug DNA, tumor or normal breast approximately 1.5 ug, two each. The table came from immunoSEQ multiplex PCR; TCRdb's copy has only in-frame clones and leaves some out. The table has roughly 10,000 clones, 78% seen once; the top ten hold approximately 10%. Deletions cut 2 bases from V and 2 bases from J, with 5 bases between. Germline CDR1 and CDR2: SGHNT and YENEEA. CDR3 size: 13 residues. The TCR was taken from a person aged 35-50 years with breast cancer. The sample comprised normal breast tissue next to the tumor. The chain links TRBV11-3 to TRBJ2-3; D gene uncertain. The DNA of the CDR3 is TGTGCCAGCAGCTTAATGACCACAGATACGCAGTATTTT. Its protein product is CASSLMTTDTQYF.